These 9 T cell receptor beta chains came from one sample sequenced in a study of T cells in Graves' hyperthyroidism and ophthalmopathy. Amplification yielded TCR beta CDR3 regions, with RNA transcripts as the source. The HTBI primer set drove a first-round RT-PCR of the TCR CDR3. TCRdb passed the multiplex PCR reads through MiXCR, listing each CDR3 protein once. Seen here are about 640,000 distinct CDR3 sequences, approximately 15% observed once, and the top ten hold 12%. The sequenced material came from blood. The receptors shown here come from a woman between 50 and 59 years old with Graves' ophthalmopathy.

At least ten counts were recorded for this clonotype. In nucleotides, the CDR3 is TGTGCCAGCGGAAATCCGGAGGAACCCTACGAGCAGTACTTC. Translating gives CASGNPEEPYEQYF. The J gene is TRBJ2-7, the V gene TRBV28; D might be TRBD2 (5 bases). The CDR3 extends over 14 amino acids. Germline CDR1 MDHEN, CDR2 SYDVKM. The ends were cut back, 8 bases at V and 2 bases at J, with 16 bases in the middle.

This clonotype came up many times. This chain joins TRBV20-1 and TRBJ2-7; possible D gene TRBD1, 6 bases. Trimming left V 0 bases short and J 2 bases short, with 11 bases between. The CDR3 runs 14 residues. Looked up from germline, CDR1 is DFQATT and CDR2 is SNEGSKA (reference sequence). In nucleotides, the CDR3 is TGCAGTGCTAGAGACGACAGGTCGACCTACGAGCAGTACTTC. Protein sequence: CSARDDRSTYEQYF.

The chain couples TRBV6-1 to TRBJ2-4; 7 bases are shared with TRBD1. This CDR3 comprises 14 residues. With V trimmed by 10 bases and J by 0 bases, 6 bases remained unmatched. CDR1 is MNHNS and CDR2 is SASEGT in the germline V gene. The CDR3 nucleotides read TGTGCCATCCGGGACAGACTAGCCAAAAACATTCAGTACTTC. Protein product: CAIRDRLAKNIQYF.

This clonotype has a handful of counts. One end of the junction is discordant with germline, which a read error may explain. The chain combines TRBV6-5 with TRBJ1-2, with D maybe TRBD1 (6 bases). This CDR3 comprises 17 residues. CDR1 and CDR2 (germline): MNHEY, SVGAGI. CDR3 DNA sequence: TGTGCCAACAGTTACTCGAGTTCGTTCGGGACAAACTATGGCTACACCTTC. As protein: CANSYSSSFGTNYGYTF.

CDR3: CASSRKRANQPQHF. The CDR3 DNA is TGTGCCAGCAGTCGAAAAAGGGCAAATCAGCCCCAGCATTTT. This chain joins TRBV27 and TRBJ1-5; D is unclear. With 5 bases removed from V and 4 bases from J, the gap between germline ends came to 12 bases. This CDR3 has 14 residues. Germline CDR1 and CDR2: MNHEY and SMNVEV (reference sequence).

The chain is built from TRBV5-1 and TRBJ1-1, with a tentative D call TRBD1 (6 bases). The germline V and J ends were trimmed by 3 bases and 0 bases, with 15 bases remaining between them. Germline assignment: CDR1 SGHRS and CDR2 YFSETQ. This CDR3 is built from 16 residues. CDR3 loop: CASSSPPGDMNTEAFF. The CDR3 coding sequence is TGCGCCAGCAGCTCACCTCCGGGGGACATGAACACTGAAGCTTTCTTT.

Only a few counts were recorded for this clonotype. The V gene is TRBV12-5, the J gene TRBJ2-2; D is possibly TRBD2 (7 bases). Germline-derived CDR1 and CDR2 are LGHNT and FRNRAP. Trimming took 6 bases from V and 0 from J, leaving 14 bases between them. The CDR3 is 16 amino acids. The DNA for the CDR3 is TGTGCTAGTGGCTCCGGGGGGCCAGCGAACACCGGGGAGCTGTTTTTT. Encoded protein: CASGSGGPANTGELFF.

The sample holds many counts of this clonotype. The chain couples TRBV11-2 to TRBJ1-6, with a tentative D call TRBD1 (5 bases). Trimming took off 5 bases at V and 6 bases at J, with 14 bases between the two ends. Germline values: CDR1 SGHAT, CDR2 FQNNGV. This CDR3 is built from 15 residues. CDR3 DNA sequence: TGTGCCAGCAGCCCCCTGGGACGCGGTAATTCACCCCTCCACTTT. Its protein product is CASSPLGRGNSPLHF.

This clonotype has at least ten counts. This chain connects TRBV28 to TRBJ2-7, with TRBD1 matching over 8 bases. Germline V gene lookup returns CDR1 MDHEN and CDR2 SYDVKM. The junction had 6 bases not matched to a gene; V was cut back by 5 bases and J by 0 bases. The CDR3 sequence is 15 residues long. DNA of the CDR3: TGTGCCAGCAGTCCAGGGGGCGCGACCTCCTACGAGCAGTACTTC. Protein sequence: CASSPGGATSYEQYF. The whole variable domain, filled in from reference TRBV28 and TRBJ2-7, reads DVKVTQSSRYLVKRTGEKVFLECVQDMDHENMFWYRQDPGLGLRLIYFSYDVKMKEKGDIPEGYSVSREKKERFSLILESASTNQTSMYLCASSPGGATSYEQYFGPGTRLTVT.